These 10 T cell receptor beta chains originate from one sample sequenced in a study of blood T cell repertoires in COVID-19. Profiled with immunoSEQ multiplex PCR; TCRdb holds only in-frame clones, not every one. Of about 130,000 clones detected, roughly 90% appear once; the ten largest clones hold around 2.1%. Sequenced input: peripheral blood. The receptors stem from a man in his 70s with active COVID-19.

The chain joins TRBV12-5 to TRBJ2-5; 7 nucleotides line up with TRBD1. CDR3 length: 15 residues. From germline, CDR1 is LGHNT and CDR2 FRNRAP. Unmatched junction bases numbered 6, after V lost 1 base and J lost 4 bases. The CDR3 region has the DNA TGTGCTAGTGGTTTGGACGGGACAGAAGGAGAGACCCAGTACTTC. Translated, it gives CASGLDGTEGETQYF.

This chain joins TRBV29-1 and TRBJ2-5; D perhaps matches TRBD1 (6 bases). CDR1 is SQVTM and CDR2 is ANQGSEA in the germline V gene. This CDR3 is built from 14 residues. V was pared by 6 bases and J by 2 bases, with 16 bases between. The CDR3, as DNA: TGCAGCGTCCTCGGGACAAGCCTTCAAGAGACCCAGTACTTC. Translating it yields CSVLGTSLQETQYF.

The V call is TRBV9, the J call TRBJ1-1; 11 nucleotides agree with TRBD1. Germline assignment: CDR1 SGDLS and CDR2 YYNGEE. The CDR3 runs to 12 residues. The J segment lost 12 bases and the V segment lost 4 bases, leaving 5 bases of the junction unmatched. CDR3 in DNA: TGTGCCAGCAGCTCCGGGACAGGGGGGACTTTCTTT. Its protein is CASSSGTGGTFF.

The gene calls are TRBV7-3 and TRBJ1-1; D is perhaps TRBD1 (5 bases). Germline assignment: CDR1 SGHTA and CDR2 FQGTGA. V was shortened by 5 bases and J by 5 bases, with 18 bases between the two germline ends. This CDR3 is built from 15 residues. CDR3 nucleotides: TGTGCCAGCAGCCCAACCGCAGGGATAGGAACTGAAGCTTTCTTT. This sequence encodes CASSPTAGIGTEAFF.

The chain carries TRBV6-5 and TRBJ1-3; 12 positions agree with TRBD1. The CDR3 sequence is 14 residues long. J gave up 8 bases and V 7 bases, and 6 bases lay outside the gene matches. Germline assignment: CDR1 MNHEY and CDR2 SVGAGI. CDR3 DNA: TGTGCCAGCAACCCGGGACAGGGGGCAGACACCATATATTTT. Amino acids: CASNPGQGADTIYF.

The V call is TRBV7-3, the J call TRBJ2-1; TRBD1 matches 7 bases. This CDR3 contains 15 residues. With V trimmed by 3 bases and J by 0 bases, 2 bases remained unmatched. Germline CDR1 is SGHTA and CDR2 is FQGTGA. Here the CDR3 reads CASSFSGGSYNEQFF. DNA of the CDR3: TGTGCCAGCAGCTTCTCAGGGGGCTCCTACAATGAGCAGTTCTTC.

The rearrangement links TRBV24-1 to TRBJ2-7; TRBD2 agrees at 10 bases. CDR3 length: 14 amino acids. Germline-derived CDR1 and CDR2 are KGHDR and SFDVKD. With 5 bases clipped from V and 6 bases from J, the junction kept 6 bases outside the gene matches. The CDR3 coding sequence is TGTGCCACCAGTGGGACTAGCGGACGGGGCGAGCAGTACTTC. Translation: CATSGTSGRGEQYF.

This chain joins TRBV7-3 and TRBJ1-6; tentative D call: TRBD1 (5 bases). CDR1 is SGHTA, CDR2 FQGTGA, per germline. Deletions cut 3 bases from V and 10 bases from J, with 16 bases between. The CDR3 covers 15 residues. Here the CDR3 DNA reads TGTGCCAGCAGCTTGGAGGGGACCCCTGGGTCACCCCTCCACTTT. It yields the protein CASSLEGTPGSPLHF.

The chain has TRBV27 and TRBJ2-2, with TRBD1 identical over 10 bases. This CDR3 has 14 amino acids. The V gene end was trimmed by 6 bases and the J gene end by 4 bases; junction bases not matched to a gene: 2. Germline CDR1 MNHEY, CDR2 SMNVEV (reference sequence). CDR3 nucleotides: TGTGCCAGCAGGGGGACAGGGGTCACCGGGGAGCTGTTTTTT. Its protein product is CASRGTGVTGELFF.

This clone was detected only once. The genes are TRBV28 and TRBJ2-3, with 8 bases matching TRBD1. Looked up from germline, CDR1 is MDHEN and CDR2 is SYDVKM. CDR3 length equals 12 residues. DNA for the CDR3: TGTGGGACGCAGGGGGCGGAAGATACGCAGTATTTT. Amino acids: CGTQGAEDTQYF.